This T cell receptor beta chain was captured in a study of blood T cells in healthy people across ages. With a J-beta primer mix and a sample-barcoded 5' primer, a second PCR ran about 7 to 12 cycles. TCRdb processed the 5' RACE reads anew with MiXCR; each CDR3 protein has one entry. The sample includes 650,000 to 900,000 distinct CDR3 sequences, around 62% of them seen just once. The CDR3 length is 15 residues. This clonotype was detected only a few times. A read error may account for a junction end that differs from germline. Sequences were obtained from blood. This chain connects TRBV12-3 or TRBV12-4 to TRBJ2-1, with 9 positions matching TRBD2. The clonotype originates from a man aged 30 to 45 in good health. The CDR3 loop is CDSSVSGGSYNEQFF. CDR3 in DNA: TGTGACAGCAGTGTTAGCGGGGGATCCTACAATGAGCAGTTCTTC.